Listed here are 24 T cell receptor beta chains from one sample, sequenced in a study of a mutant IDH1 vaccine in newly diagnosed glioma. Time point here: week 35, safety follow-up. All doses held 300 ug of mutant IDH1 20-mer peptide, with topical imiquimod. The method was immunoSEQ multiplex PCR; TCRdb's version includes in-frame clones alone and lacks a portion of them. The sample lists about 46,000 clones; 85% to 95% were seen once. Antigen specificity for these receptors is unknown. The sample was PBMCs, taken from a glioma patient whose treatment included an IDH1 peptide vaccine. The receptors here all came from a man between 50 and 59 years old with glioma.

The chain joins TRBV14 to TRBJ2-7; D perhaps matches TRBD1 (6 bases). CDR3 size: 13 residues. V was cut by 5 bases and J by 3 bases, with 11 bases left in between. Germline V gene lookup returns CDR1 SGHDN and CDR2 FVKESK. CDR3: CASSKQGGYEQYF. As DNA, the CDR3 is TGTGCCAGCAGCAAACAGGGCGGCTACGAGCAGTACTTC.

V gene TRBV10-2 combines with J gene TRBJ1-2; no clear D gene. The CDR3 has 13 amino acids. Trimming took 0 bases from V and 4 from J, leaving 6 bases between them. Germline-derived CDR1 and CDR2 are WSHSY and SAAADI. The CDR3 bases are TGCGCCAGCAGTGAGTCTGGGGTCTATGGCTACACCTTC. Amino acids: CASSESGVYGYTF.

The chain couples TRBV7-9 to TRBJ1-1, with D uncertain. V was cut by 0 bases and J by 1 base, with 6 bases left in between. Germline V gives CDR1 SEHNR, CDR2 FQNEAQ (reference sequence). This CDR3 has 14 residues. CDR3 in DNA: TGTGCCAGCAGCTTAGCAAACAAGAACACTGAAGCTTTCTTT. Its protein product is CASSLANKNTEAFF.

The chain couples TRBV29-1 to TRBJ1-3; D uncertain. The germline V and J ends were trimmed by 7 bases and 1 base, with 11 bases remaining between them. Germline CDR1 and CDR2: SQVTM and ANQGSEA. The CDR3 loop spans 13 amino acids. The CDR3 DNA reads TGCAGCGCCAGGAAAAATTCTGGAAACACCATATATTTT. As protein: CSARKNSGNTIYF.

V is TRBV2 and J is TRBJ2-1; 7 nucleotides line up with TRBD2. Per the germline V gene, CDR1 is SNHLY and CDR2 is FYNNEI. The length of the CDR3 is 15 residues. The V gene end was trimmed by 5 bases and the J gene end by 2 bases; junction bases not matched to a gene: 6. For the CDR3, the DNA is TGTGCCAGCAGTCCCGGACTAGTAGCCTACAATGAGCAGTTCTTC. Translated: CASSPGLVAYNEQFF.

The genes are TRBV7-2 and TRBJ1-5; no reliable D call. CDR3 size: 13 residues. Trimming removed 5 bases at V and 2 bases at J, with 7 bases between. CDR1 and CDR2 (germline): SGHTA, FQGNSA. The CDR3 spells CASSPVGNQPQHF. CDR3 bases: TGTGCCAGCAGCCCGGTTGGCAATCAGCCCCAGCATTTT.

The genes are TRBV25-1 and TRBJ2-5, with 10 bases lining up with TRBD2. V trimming: 8 bases; J trimming: 4 bases; junction bases outside the gene matches: 4. This CDR3 contains 13 residues. Germline V lookup: CDR1 MGHDK, CDR2 SYGVNS. CDR3 in amino acids: CASGWTSGETQYF. The CDR3 DNA reads TGTGCCAGCGGGTGGACTAGCGGAGAGACCCAGTACTTC.

The CDR3 DNA is TGTGCCAGCAGTGCTTCTGGGGACAGCCCCTATGGCTACACCTTC. Its protein product is CASSASGDSPYGYTF. The chain links TRBV2 to TRBJ1-2; 7 bases are a match to TRBD1. CDR1 and CDR2 (germline): SNHLY, FYNNEI. The CDR3 has 15 amino acids. Trimming took 4 bases from V and 4 from J; bases not matched to a gene: 9.

The rearrangement joins TRBV10-3 to TRBJ1-1, with D possibly being TRBD1 (6 bases). Germline V lookup: CDR1 ENHRY, CDR2 SYGVKD. This CDR3 spans 11 amino acids. V lost 10 bases and J 11 bases, leaving 17 bases between the germline ends. The CDR3 protein is CATDEGDEAFF. CDR3 in DNA: TGTGCCACGGACGAGGGGGACGAGGCTTTCTTT.

The CDR3 sequence is CASSEWGSEQFF. The CDR3 DNA reads TGTGCCAGCAGTGAGTGGGGTAGTGAGCAGTTCTTC. V usage is TRBV2 and J usage is TRBJ2-1; D is ambiguous. The germline V and J ends were trimmed by 3 bases and 9 bases, with 9 bases remaining between them. Germline CDR1 and CDR2: SNHLY and FYNNEI. The CDR3 consists of 12 residues.

CDR3 sequence reads: CASSLVDRAAFF. DNA for the CDR3: TGTGCCAGCAGCTTGGTGGACAGGGCTGCTTTCTTT. The chain is built from TRBV5-6 and TRBJ1-1; TRBD1 agrees at 8 bases. The CDR3 runs 12 residues. Germline V gene lookup returns CDR1 SGHDT and CDR2 YYEEEE. V lost 0 bases and J lost 11; bases outside the gene matches: 3.

The chain couples TRBV2 to TRBJ2-7, with 9 positions matching TRBD1. Germline V gene lookup returns CDR1 SNHLY and CDR2 FYNNEI. There are 12 residues in the CDR3. Trimming at V came to 6 bases and at J to 5 bases, leaving 2 bases not matched to a gene. For the CDR3, the DNA is TGTGCCAGCAGACGGACAGGGGACGAGCAGTACTTC. Translation gives CASRRTGDEQYF.

The V and J genes are TRBV19 and TRBJ2-2; D is unresolved. There are 13 residues in the CDR3. Germline CDR1 and CDR2: LNHDA and SQIVND (reference sequence). The V and J ends lost 10 bases and 4 bases respectively, with 13 bases between them. CDR3 sequence reads: CATRRAVTGELFF. CDR3 sequence (DNA): TGTGCCACTAGAAGAGCCGTCACCGGGGAGCTGTTTTTT.

The chain recombines TRBV2 with TRBJ1-4; no firm D call. The germline gives CDR1 SNHLY, CDR2 FYNNEI. V was cut by 4 bases and J by 4 bases, with 13 bases left in between. The CDR3 runs 15 residues. The CDR3 is CASSGGSRGNEKLFF. The DNA for the CDR3 is TGTGCCAGCAGTGGGGGTAGTCGGGGTAATGAAAAACTGTTTTTT.

This clone has a single count. V gene TRBV19 combines with J gene TRBJ1-1; 8 nucleotides align to TRBD1. With 4 bases clipped from V and 1 base from J, the junction kept 5 bases outside the gene matches. The CDR3 contains 15 residues. From germline, CDR1 is LNHDA and CDR2 SQIVND (reference sequence). Written as DNA, the CDR3 is TGTGCCAGTAGTACCTCGGACAGGGCGAACACTGAAGCTTTCTTT. As protein: CASSTSDRANTEAFF. Drawing the rest from reference TRBV19 and TRBJ1-1, the complete variable domain is DGGITQSPKYLFRKEGQNVTLSCEQNLNHDAMYWYRQDPGQGLRLIYYSQIVNDFQKGDIAEGYSVSREKKESFPLTVTSAQKNPTAFYLCASSTSDRANTEAFFGQGTRLTVV.

V and J are TRBV30 and TRBJ1-2; a weak D match, TRBD1 (5 bases). The CDR3 totals 14 residues. CDR1 GTSNPN and CDR2 SVGIG come from the germline V gene (reference sequence). V was trimmed by 1 base and J by 7 bases, leaving 16 bases between them. CDR3 nucleotides: TGTGCCTGGAGTGCTACTCTCCAGGGAATTGGCTACACCTTC. This gives the protein CAWSATLQGIGYTF.

The V call is TRBV5-4, the J call TRBJ1-5; D may be TRBD1 (6 bases). Germline values: CDR1 SGHNT, CDR2 YYREEE (reference sequence). The CDR3 has 14 residues. The ends were cut back, 4 bases at V and 2 bases at J, with 10 bases in the middle. The CDR3 spells CASSVQGGNQPQHF. DNA of the CDR3: TGTGCCAGCAGCGTACAGGGTGGCAATCAGCCCCAGCATTTT.

This rearrangement joins TRBV7-3 to TRBJ2-2; a weak D match, TRBD1 (5 bases). This CDR3 spans 16 amino acids. V shed 1 base and J shed 2 bases, with 11 bases lying between them. In germline, CDR1 is SGHTA, CDR2 FQGTGA. The CDR3 loop is CASSLNAGANTGELFF. DNA for the CDR3: TGTGCCAGCAGCTTAAATGCTGGGGCCAACACCGGGGAGCTGTTTTTT.

This clone has just a few counts. V is TRBV14 and J is TRBJ1-3; no clear D gene. Germline V gene lookup returns CDR1 SGHDN and CDR2 FVKESK. V was cut by 4 bases and J by 4 bases, with 17 bases left in between. The CDR3 runs to 16 residues. CDR3 nucleotides: TGTGCCAGCAGCCCGGCCGGGCCTCCGGGAGGAAACACCATATATTTT. Translating gives CASSPAGPPGGNTIYF.

The V call is TRBV14, the J call TRBJ1-2, with D unresolved. This CDR3 spans 18 amino acids. CDR1 SGHDN and CDR2 FVKESK come from the germline V gene. Trimming left V 4 bases short and J 3 bases short, with 24 bases between. The chain's CDR3 is CASSPRPGSVGIDYGYTF. CDR3 nucleotides: TGTGCCAGCAGCCCACGTCCGGGCTCAGTCGGTATCGACTATGGCTACACCTTC. Filled out from reference TRBV14 and TRBJ1-2, the complete variable domain reads EAGVTQFPSHSVIEKGQTVTLRCDPISGHDNLYWYRRVMGKEIKFLLHFVKESKQDESGMPNNRFLAERTGGTYSTLKVQPAELEDSGVYFCASSPRPGSVGIDYGYTFGSGTRLTVV.

This chain connects TRBV7-2 to TRBJ1-6, with TRBD1 identical over 8 bases. With 5 bases clipped from V and 7 bases from J, the junction kept 7 bases outside the gene matches. The V gene's germline CDR1 is SGHTA and CDR2 FQGNSA. The CDR3 has 15 amino acids. CDR3 DNA: TGTGCCAGCAGCCTGTCGACAGGGGAGAATTCACCCCTCCACTTT. It translates to CASSLSTGENSPLHF. Complete variable domain (other parts from reference TRBV7-2 and TRBJ1-6): GAGVSQSPSNKVTEKGKDVELRCDPISGHTALYWYRQSLGQGLEFLIYFQGNSAPDKSGLPSDRFSAERTGGSVSTLTIQRTQQEDSAVYLCASSLSTGENSPLHFGNGTRLTVT.

A single count supports this clone. This rearrangement joins TRBV9 to TRBJ2-3; a possible D gene is TRBD2 (5 bases). CDR1 is SGDLS, CDR2 YYNGEE, per germline. The CDR3 is made up of 16 amino acids. With 2 bases removed from V and 0 bases from J, the gap between germline ends came to 13 bases. The CDR3 DNA sequence: TGTGCCAGCAGCGTCGTAGCGCGAGCTAGCACAGATACGCAGTATTTT. Protein product: CASSVVARASTDTQYF.

This clone came up once. This chain joins TRBV19 and TRBJ1-1, with 7 bases matching TRBD1. This CDR3 contains 14 residues. J gave up 5 bases and V 7 bases, and 10 bases lay outside the gene matches. Germline V lookup: CDR1 LNHDA, CDR2 SQIVND (reference sequence). This chain's CDR3 is CASNVQGLGTEAFF. The CDR3 coding sequence is TGTGCCAGTAACGTACAGGGGCTGGGGACTGAAGCTTTCTTT.

V is TRBV12-5 and J is TRBJ1-6; tentatively, D is TRBD1 (5 bases). This CDR3 region has 16 residues. V gave up 2 bases and J gave up 7 bases, with 15 bases separating them. Germline CDR1 is LGHNT and CDR2 is FRNRAP. The CDR3 here is CASGLPREVQNSPLHF. The CDR3 DNA is TGTGCTAGTGGTTTGCCCAGGGAAGTACAGAATTCACCCCTCCACTTT.